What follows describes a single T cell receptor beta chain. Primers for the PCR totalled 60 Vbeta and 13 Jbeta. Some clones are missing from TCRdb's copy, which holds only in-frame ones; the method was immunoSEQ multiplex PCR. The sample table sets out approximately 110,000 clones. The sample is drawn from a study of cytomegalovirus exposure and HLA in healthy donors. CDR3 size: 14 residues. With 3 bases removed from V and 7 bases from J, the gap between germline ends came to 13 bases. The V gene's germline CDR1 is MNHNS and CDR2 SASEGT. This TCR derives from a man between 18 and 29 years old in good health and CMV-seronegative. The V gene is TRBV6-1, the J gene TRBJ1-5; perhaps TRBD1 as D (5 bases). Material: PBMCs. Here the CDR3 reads CASSDGAYPQPQHF. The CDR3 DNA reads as TGTGCCAGCAGTGATGGGGCCTATCCACAGCCCCAGCATTTT.